Sequencing of this T cell receptor beta chain was carried out in a study of T cell responses to AZD1222 COVID-19 vaccine. The study's findings and limits: Seropositive AZD1222 recipients at baseline numbered only five or six.

This clone was detected a few times. The antigen is unknown. The method was immunoSEQ multiplex PCR; TCRdb's version includes in-frame clones alone and lacks a portion of them. Altogether roughly 100,000 clones are present, nearly 90% being singletons, with the ten largest covering more than 1.5%. The TCR originated in an adult in good health. Specimen: peripheral blood, collected on day 0 of AZD1222 vaccination.

Here the CDR3 DNA reads TGTGCCAGTAGTATAGGGGGGACAGGGTCGGACGAGCAGTACTTC. Protein sequence: CASSIGGTGSDEQYF. The chain combines TRBV19 with TRBJ2-7; 9 bases agree with TRBD1. Germline V gene data show CDR1 as LNHDA and CDR2 as SQIVND (reference sequence). The V gene end was trimmed by 1 base and the J gene end by 5 bases; junction bases not matched to a gene: 6. This CDR3 spans 15 amino acids.